This T cell receptor (beta chain) was sequenced for a study of control samples from healthy donors and cancer patients. The repertoire was sequenced with immunoSEQ multiplex PCR; TCRdb's copy has only in-frame clones and lacks some. The sample lists about 120,000 clones; about 94% were seen once. Germline-derived CDR1 and CDR2 are ENHRY and SYGVKD. The ends were cut back, 3 bases at V and 5 bases at J, with 11 bases in the middle. CDR3 length: 14 residues. The receptor comes from a man younger than 45 in good health. V usage is TRBV10-3 and J usage is TRBJ1-5, with a possible D match to TRBD1 (6 bases). The sequenced material came from blood. The CDR3 here is CAISEGGGYQPQHF. Here the CDR3 DNA reads TGTGCCATCAGTGAAGGTGGGGGCTATCAGCCCCAGCATTTT.